The present T cell receptor (beta chain) was sequenced within a study of identical twins' blood T cells. This clonotype was counted only a few times. From the 5' RACE reads, TCRdb called clonotypes with MiXCR, one entry per CDR3 protein. The table has 300,000 to 400,000 distinct CDR3 sequences, 28% seen once. Trimming took 7 bases from V and 11 from J, leaving 14 bases between them. The CDR3 extends over 11 amino acids. The chain links TRBV6-7 to TRBJ1-1, with D unclear. TRBV6-7 falls under the ORF class, with uncertain function. The clonotype originates from a woman between 18 and 50 years old in good health. Specimen: PBMCs. The CDR3 sequence is CASTAMEDAFF. CDR3 bases: TGTGCCAGCACCGCAATGGAGGACGCTTTCTTT.